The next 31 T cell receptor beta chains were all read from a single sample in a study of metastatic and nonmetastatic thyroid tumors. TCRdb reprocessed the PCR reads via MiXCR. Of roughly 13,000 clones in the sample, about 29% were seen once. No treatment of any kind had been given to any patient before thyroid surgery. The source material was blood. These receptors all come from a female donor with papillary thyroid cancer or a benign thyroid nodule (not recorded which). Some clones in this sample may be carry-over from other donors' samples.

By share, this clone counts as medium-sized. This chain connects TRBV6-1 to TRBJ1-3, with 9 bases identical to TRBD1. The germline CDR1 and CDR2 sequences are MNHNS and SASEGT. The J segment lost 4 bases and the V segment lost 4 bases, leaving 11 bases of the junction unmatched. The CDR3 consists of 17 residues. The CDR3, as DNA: TGTGCCAGCAGTGTTGGGGTACAGGGGGCCAGAGGAAACACCATATATTTT. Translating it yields CASSVGVQGARGNTIYF.

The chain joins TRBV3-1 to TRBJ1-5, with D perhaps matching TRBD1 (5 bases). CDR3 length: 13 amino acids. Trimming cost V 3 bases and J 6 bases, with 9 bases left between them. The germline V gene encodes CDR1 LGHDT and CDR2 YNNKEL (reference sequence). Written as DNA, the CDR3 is TGTGCCAGCAGCCAGGGGGTAGGTCAGCCCCAGCATTTT. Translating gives CASSQGVGQPQHF.

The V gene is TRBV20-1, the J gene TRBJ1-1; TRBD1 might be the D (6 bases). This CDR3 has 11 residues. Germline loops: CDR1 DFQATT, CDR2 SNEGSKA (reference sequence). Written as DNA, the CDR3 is TGCATCACCAGGGGGAACACTGAAGCTTTCTTT. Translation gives CITRGNTEAFF.

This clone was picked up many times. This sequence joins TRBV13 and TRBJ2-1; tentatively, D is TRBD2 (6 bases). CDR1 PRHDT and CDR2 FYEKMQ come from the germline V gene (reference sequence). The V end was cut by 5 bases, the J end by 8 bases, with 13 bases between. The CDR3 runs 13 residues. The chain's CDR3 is CASSPRGYYEQFF. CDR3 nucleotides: TGTGCCAGCAGCCCACGGGGGTACTATGAGCAGTTCTTC. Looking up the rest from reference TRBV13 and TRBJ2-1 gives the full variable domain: AAGVIQSPRHLIKEKRETATLKCYPIPRHDTVYWYQQGPGQDPQFLISFYEKMQSDKGSIPDRFSAQQFSDYHSELNMSSLELGDSALYFCASSPRGYYEQFFGPGTRLTVL.

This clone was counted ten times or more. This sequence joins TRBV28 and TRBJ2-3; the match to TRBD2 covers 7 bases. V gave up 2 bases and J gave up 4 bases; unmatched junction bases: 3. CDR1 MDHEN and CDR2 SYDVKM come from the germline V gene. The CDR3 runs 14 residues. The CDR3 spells CASSLASGPDTQYF. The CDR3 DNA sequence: TGTGCCAGCAGTTTAGCTAGCGGCCCAGATACGCAGTATTTT.

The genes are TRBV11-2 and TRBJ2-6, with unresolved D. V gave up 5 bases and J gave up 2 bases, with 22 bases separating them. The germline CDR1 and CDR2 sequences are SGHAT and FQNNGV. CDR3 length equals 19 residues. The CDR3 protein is CASSRWFRASVPGANVLTF. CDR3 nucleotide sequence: TGTGCCAGCAGCCGTTGGTTCCGGGCTAGTGTACCTGGGGCCAACGTCCTGACTTTC.

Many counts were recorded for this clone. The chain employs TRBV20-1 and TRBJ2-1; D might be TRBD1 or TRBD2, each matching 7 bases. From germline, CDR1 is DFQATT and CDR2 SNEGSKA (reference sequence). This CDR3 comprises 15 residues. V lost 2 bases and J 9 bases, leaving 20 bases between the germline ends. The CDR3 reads CSARPPGGGKGEQFF. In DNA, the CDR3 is TGCAGTGCTAGACCCCCAGGGGGGGGCAAGGGTGAGCAGTTCTTC.

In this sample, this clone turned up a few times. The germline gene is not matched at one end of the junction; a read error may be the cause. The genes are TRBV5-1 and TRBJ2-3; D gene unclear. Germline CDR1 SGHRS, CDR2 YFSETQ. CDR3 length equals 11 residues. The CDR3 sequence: CASSREDKQYF. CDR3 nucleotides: TGCGCCAGCAGCAGGGAAGATAAGCAGTATTTT.

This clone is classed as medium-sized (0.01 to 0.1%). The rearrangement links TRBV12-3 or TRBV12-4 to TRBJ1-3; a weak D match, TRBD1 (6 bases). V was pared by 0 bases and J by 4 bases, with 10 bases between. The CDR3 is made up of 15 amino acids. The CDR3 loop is CASSLAAGAGNTIYF. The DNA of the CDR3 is TGTGCCAGCAGTTTAGCTGCAGGGGCGGGAAACACCATATATTTT.

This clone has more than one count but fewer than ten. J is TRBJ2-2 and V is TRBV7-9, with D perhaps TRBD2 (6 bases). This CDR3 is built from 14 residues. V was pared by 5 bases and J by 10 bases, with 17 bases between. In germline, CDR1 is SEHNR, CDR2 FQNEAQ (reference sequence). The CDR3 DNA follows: TGTGCCAGCAGCACCCGACTAGGTGGCGTGGAGCTGTTTTTT. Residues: CASSTRLGGVELFF.

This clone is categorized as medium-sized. The CDR3 sequence is CASSSAGVDTQYF. CDR3 DNA sequence: TGCGCCAGCAGTTCAGCGGGAGTGGATACGCAGTATTTT. V gene TRBV10-1 combines with J gene TRBJ2-3; TRBD2 agrees at 8 bases. The CDR3 runs to 13 residues. The V gene's germline CDR1 is WNHNN and CDR2 SYGVQD (reference sequence). Unmatched junction bases numbered 4, after V lost 5 bases and J lost 6 bases.

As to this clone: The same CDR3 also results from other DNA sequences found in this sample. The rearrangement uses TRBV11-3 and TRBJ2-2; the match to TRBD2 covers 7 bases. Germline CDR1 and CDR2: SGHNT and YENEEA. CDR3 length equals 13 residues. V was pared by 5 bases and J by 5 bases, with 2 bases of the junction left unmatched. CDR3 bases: TGTGCCAGCAGCACGGGAGGTACCGGGGAGCTGTTTTTT. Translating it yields CASSTGGTGELFF.

CDR3 region: CATVKKGLADTQYF. The CDR3 nucleotides read TGTGCTACTGTAAAAAAGGGGTTAGCAGATACGCAGTATTTT. The chain couples TRBV12-5 to TRBJ2-3, with D possibly matching TRBD1 (5 bases). This CDR3 region has 14 residues. Germline CDR1 is LGHNT and CDR2 is FRNRAP. V was clipped by 10 bases and J by 4 bases, with 18 bases between them.

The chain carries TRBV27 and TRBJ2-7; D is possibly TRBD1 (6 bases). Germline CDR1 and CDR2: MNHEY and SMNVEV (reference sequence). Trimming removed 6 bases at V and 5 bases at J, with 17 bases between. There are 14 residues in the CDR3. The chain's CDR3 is CASSRTGTKNEQYF. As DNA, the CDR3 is TGTGCCAGCAGCCGCACAGGGACGAAAAACGAGCAGTACTTC.

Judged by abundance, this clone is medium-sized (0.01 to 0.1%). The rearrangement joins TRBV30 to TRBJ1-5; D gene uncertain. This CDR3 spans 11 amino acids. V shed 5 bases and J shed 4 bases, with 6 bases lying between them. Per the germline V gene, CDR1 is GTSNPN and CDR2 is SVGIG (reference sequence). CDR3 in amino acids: CAWGLNQPQHF. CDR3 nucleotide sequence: TGTGCCTGGGGCCTGAATCAGCCCCAGCATTTT.

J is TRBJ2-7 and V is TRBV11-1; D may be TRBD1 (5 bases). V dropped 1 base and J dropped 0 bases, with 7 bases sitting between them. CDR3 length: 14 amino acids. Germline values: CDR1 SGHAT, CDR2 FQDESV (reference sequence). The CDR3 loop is CASSLDRTSYEQYF. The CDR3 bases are TGTGCCAGCAGCTTAGACAGGACCTCCTACGAGCAGTACTTC.

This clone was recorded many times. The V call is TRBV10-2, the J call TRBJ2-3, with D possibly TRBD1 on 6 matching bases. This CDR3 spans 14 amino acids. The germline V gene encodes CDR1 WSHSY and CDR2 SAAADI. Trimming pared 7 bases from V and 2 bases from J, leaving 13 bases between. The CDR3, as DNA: TGCGCCAGCACTGACAGGATGGCCACAGATACGCAGTATTTT. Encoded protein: CASTDRMATDTQYF.

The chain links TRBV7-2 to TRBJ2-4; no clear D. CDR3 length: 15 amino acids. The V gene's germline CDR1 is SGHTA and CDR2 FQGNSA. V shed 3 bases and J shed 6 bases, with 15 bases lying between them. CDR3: CASSFLGKPGNIQYF. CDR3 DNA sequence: TGTGCCAGCAGCTTTTTAGGGAAACCAGGAAACATTCAGTACTTC.

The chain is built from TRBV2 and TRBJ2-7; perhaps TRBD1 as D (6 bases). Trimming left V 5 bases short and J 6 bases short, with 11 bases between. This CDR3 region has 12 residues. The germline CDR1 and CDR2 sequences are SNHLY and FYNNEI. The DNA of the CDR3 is TGTGCCAGCAGTCAACAGGGCCGCGAGCAGTACGTC. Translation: CASSQQGREQYV.

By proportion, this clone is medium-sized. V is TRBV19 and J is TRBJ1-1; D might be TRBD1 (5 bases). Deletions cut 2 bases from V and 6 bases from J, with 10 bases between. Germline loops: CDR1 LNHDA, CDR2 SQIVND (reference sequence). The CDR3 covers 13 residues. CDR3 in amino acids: CASSIRVQAEAFF. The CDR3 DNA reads TGTGCCAGTAGTATAAGGGTACAGGCTGAAGCTTTCTTT.

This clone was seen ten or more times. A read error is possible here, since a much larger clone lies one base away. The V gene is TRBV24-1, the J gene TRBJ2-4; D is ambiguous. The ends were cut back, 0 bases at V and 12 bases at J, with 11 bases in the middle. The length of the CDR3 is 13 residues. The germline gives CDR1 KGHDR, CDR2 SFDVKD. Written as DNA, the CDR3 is TGTGCCACCAGTGATTTGTCAGGTATCACTCAGTACTTC. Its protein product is CATSDLSGITQYF.

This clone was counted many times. CDR3 sequence reads: CASNVQETQYF. DNA for the CDR3: TGTGCCAGCAACGTCCAAGAGACCCAGTACTTC. This rearrangement joins TRBV9 to TRBJ2-5, with D unresolved. Germline V lookup: CDR1 SGDLS, CDR2 YYNGEE. Trimming removed 6 bases at V and 1 base at J, with 4 bases between. The CDR3 length is 11 residues.

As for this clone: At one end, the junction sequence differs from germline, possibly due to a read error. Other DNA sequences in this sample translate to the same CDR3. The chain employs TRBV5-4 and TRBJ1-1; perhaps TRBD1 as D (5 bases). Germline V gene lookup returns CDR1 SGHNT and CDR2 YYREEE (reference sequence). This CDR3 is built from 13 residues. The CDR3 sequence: CASSLDRNTEAFF. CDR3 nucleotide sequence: TGTGCCAGCAGCTTGGACAGGAACACTGAAGCTTTCTTC.

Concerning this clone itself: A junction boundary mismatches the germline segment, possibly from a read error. The CDR3 here is CAWSGNPPGSGYSF. The CDR3 nucleotides read TGTGCCTGGAGTGGGAACCCACCGGGCTCTGGCTACTCCTTC. This chain links TRBV30 with TRBJ1-2; D is ambiguous. Germline loops: CDR1 GTSNPN, CDR2 SVGIG (reference sequence). The CDR3 is 14 amino acids.

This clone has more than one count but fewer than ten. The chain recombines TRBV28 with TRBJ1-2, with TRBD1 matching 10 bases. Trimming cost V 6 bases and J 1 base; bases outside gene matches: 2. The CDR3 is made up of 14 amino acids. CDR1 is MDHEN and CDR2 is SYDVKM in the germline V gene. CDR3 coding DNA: TGTGCCAGCAGGACAGGGGGCGGTAACTATGGCTACACCTTC. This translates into CASRTGGGNYGYTF.

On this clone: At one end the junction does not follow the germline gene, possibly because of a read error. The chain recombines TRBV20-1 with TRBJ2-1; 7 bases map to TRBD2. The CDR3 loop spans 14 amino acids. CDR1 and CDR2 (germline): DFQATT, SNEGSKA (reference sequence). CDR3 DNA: TGCAGTGCTAGAACGGAGCGGGATCGCAATGAGGAGTTCTTC. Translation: CSARTERDRNEEFF.

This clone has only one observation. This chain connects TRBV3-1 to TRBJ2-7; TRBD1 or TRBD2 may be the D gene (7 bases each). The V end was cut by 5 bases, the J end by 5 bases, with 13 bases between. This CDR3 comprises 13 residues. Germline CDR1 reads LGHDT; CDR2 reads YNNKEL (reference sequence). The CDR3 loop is CASSSRGGHEQYF. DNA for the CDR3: TGTGCCAGCAGCTCCAGGGGGGGCCACGAGCAGTACTTC.

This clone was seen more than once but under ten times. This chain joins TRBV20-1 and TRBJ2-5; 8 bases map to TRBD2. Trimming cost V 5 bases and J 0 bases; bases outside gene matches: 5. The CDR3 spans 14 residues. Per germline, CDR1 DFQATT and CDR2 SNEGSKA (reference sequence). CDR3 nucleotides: TGCAGTGCTGAGACACTAGCGGACCAAGAGACCCAGTACTTC. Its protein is CSAETLADQETQYF.

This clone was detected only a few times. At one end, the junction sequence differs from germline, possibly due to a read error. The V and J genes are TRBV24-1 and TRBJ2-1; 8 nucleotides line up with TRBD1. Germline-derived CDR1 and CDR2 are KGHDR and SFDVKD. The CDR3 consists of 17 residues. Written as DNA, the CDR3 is TGTGCCAACAGTGATTCGAGGACAGGGTGGTCGTACAATGTGCAGTTCTTC. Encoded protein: CANSDSRTGWSYNVQFF.

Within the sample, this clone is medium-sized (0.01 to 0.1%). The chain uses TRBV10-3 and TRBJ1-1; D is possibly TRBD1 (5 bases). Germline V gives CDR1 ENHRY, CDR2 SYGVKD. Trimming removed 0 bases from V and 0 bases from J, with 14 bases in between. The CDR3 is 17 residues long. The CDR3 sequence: CAISESGGGSLNTEAFF. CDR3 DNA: TGTGCCATCAGTGAGTCCGGGGGAGGGAGTTTGAACACTGAAGCTTTCTTT.

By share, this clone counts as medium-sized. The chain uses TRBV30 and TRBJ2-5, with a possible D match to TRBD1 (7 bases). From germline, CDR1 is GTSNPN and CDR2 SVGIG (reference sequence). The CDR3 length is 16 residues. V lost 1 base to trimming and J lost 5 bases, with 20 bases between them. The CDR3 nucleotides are TGTGCCTGGAGTGGGCAAAGGCAGGGGGAGGTGGAGACCCAGTACTTC. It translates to CAWSGQRQGEVETQYF.